Listed below are T cell receptor beta chains from one sample, sequenced in a study of response to subunit inactivated influenza vaccine. From the RT-PCR reads, TCRdb called clonotypes with MiXCR, one entry per CDR3 protein. Of roughly 550,000 distinct CDR3 sequences detected, approximately 22% appear once; the ten largest clones hold 2.5% to 3%. These data were also reused for a study on T cells expressing NK-cell markers.

The source material was CD4+ T cells sorted from PBMCs, sampled roughly 12 days after vaccination. These TCRs come from a man between 50 and 59 years old who received an inactivated influenza vaccine. The CDR3 runs from the conserved cysteine through the conserved F or W. D genes are given only for firm matches. Where a row states a size, it is once, few, many or the class of an expanded clone; other rows omit it.

NA	TRBJ1-3	TRBV7-9	NA	TGTGCCACCACAAGGGCCCTGGGCCCCCTCCCTGGAAACACCATATATTTT	CATTRALGPLPGNTIYF
NA	TRBJ2-1	TRBV12-3/TRBV12-4	few	TGTGCCAGCGTGCGAGGGGGGGGCACCTCCTACAATGAGCAGTTCTTC	CASVRGGGTSYNEQFF
NA	TRBJ2-7	TRBV6-5	few	TGTGCCAGCAGTTACATTTTCGGTCAGGGGAGAGGGGAGCAGTACTTC	CASSYIFGQGRGEQYF
NA	TRBJ1-1	TRBV28	few	TGTGCCAGCATTCGCGCGGGGGCGGGGACTGAAGCTTTCTTT	CASIRAGAGTEAFF
TRBD1	TRBJ1-6	TRBV12-3/TRBV12-4	NA	TGTGCCAGCAGTTTCGGACAGGGTAATTCACCCCTCCACTTT	CASSFGQGNSPLHF
NA	TRBJ2-6	TRBV29-1	few	TGCAGCGTTGTAAGCATATCTGGCTCCGGGGCCAACGTCCTGACTTTC	CSVVSISGSGANVLTF
TRBD1	TRBJ1-1	TRBV29-1	NA	TGCAGCGTCACAGGGGGCTCTGAAGCTTTCTTT	CSVTGGSEAFF
TRBD2	TRBJ2-3	TRBV5-1	NA	TGCGCCAGCAGCGGGGAGGGTAGGAGGGATACGCAGTATTTT	CASSGEGRRDTQYF
NA	TRBJ1-2	TRBV6-2/TRBV6-3	few	TGTGCCAGCACCACAGGGCCTAAGGAGCGCCTCTACACCTTC	CASTTGPKERLYTF
NA	TRBJ1-1	TRBV12-3/TRBV12-4	NA	TGTGCCAGCATGTTGGTACTGAACACTGAAGCTTTCTTT	CASMLVLNTEAFF
NA	TRBJ2-3	TRBV4-1	NA	TGCGCCAGCAGCCAAGATCGCGGGGGCCGCACAGATACGCAGTATTTT	CASSQDRGGRTDTQYF
NA	TRBJ1-5	TRBV6-1	NA	TGTGCCAGCAGTGAAGGGGGGCATAGCAATCAGCCCCAGCATTTT	CASSEGGHSNQPQHF
NA	TRBJ2-1	TRBV5-6	NA	TGTGCCAGCAGCTTGGTTTTTTTGGGGGCCAATGAGCAGTTCTTC	CASSLVFLGANEQFF
NA	TRBJ2-3	TRBV7-2	NA	TGTGCCAGCAGCTTAAACAGAGAGAATACGCAGTATTTT	CASSLNRENTQYF
TRBD2	TRBJ2-3	TRBV27	NA	TGTGCCAGCAGTTTAAAGGGACTAGCGGGAGATACGCAGTATTTT	CASSLKGLAGDTQYF
NA	TRBJ2-3	TRBV29-1	few	TGCAGCGTTTCACGTAGCGAAGATACGCAGTATTTT	CSVSRSEDTQYF
NA	TRBJ1-1	TRBV29-1	NA	TGCAGCGTTCTAGGTGTCATGAACACTGAAGCTTTCTTT	CSVLGVMNTEAFF
NA	TRBJ2-2	TRBV5-6	few	TGTGCCAGCAGCGCCGCCGGGAGCCCGATCACCGGGGAGCTGTTTTTT	CASSAAGSPITGELFF
NA	TRBJ2-3	TRBV27	few	TGTGCCAGCAGTTTTGGGGGGCTCCTCACAGATACGCAGTATTTT	CASSFGGLLTDTQYF
NA	TRBJ1-2	TRBV7-8	few	TGTGCCAGCAGCTTAAGGACAAGCCTGGCTGGCTACACCTTC	CASSLRTSLAGYTF
NA	TRBJ2-5	TRBV5-4	once	TGTGCCAGCAGCTTGTTAAGTACACAAGAGACCCAGTACTTC	CASSLLSTQETQYF
NA	TRBJ1-5	TRBV6-1	few	TGTGCCAGCAGTGCGCCGGGGCAGTCCAATCAGCCCCAGCATTTT	CASSAPGQSNQPQHF
TRBD1	TRBJ2-7	TRBV20-1	NA	TGCAGTGCTACCCGGGAGGACAGGGGAATTCTAGTCCTGGATTACGAGCAGTACTTC	CSATREDRGILVLDYEQYF
NA	TRBJ2-7	TRBV20-1	few	TGCAGTGCCATCAGGAGCTCCTACGAGCAGTACTTC	CSAIRSSYEQYF
TRBD1	TRBJ2-2	TRBV7-2	few	TGTGCCAGCAGCTTGGGGGACAGGGGTAACACCGGGGAGCTGTTTTTT	CASSLGDRGNTGELFF
NA	TRBJ2-1	TRBV20-1	NA	TGCAGTGCTAGAGTTTCCAGGGTAGGCTACAATGAGCAGTTCTTC	CSARVSRVGYNEQFF
NA	TRBJ2-7	TRBV3-1	NA	TGTGCCAGCAGCCAAGGTTTGGGATCCGCAACGTTC	CASSQGLGSATF
NA	TRBJ2-1	TRBV18	many	TGTGCCAGCCTCACTTATGAGGGAACGGACAATGAGCAGTTCTTC	CASLTYEGTDNEQFF
TRBD2	TRBJ2-7	TRBV20-1	few	TGCAGTGCTAGCGGCGGGACTAGCGGACGACACGAGCAGTACTTC	CSASGGTSGRHEQYF
TRBD2	TRBJ2-1	TRBV6-2/TRBV6-3	few	TGTGCCAGCAGTTACTCGCCTAGCGGGGGCCTTATCAATGAGCAGTTCTTC	CASSYSPSGGLINEQFF
NA	TRBJ2-5	TRBV18	NA	TGTGCCAGCTCACCATTACACGACCAAGAGACCCAGTACTTC	CASSPLHDQETQYF